The 5 T cell receptor beta chains reported below all come from one sample, sequenced in a study. TCRdb used MiXCR to reprocess the 5' RACE reads, holding one entry per CDR3 protein. The sample includes about 54,000 distinct CDR3 sequences, under 20% of them seen just once. The sequenced sample consisted of naive CD4+ T cells sorted from blood. Subset here: naive CD4+ T cells, CD4+CD45RA+CD25-. These receptors were obtained from a female donor with breast cancer.

This clonotype was picked up many times. The chain is built from TRBV7-2 and TRBJ2-7, with a weak D call TRBD1 (6 bases). Germline V gene data show CDR1 as SGHTA and CDR2 as FQGNSA. This CDR3 spans 14 amino acids. The V end lost 5 bases, the J end lost 2 bases, and 13 bases lay between the germline ends. The CDR3 reads CASSLEQGTYEQYF. In nucleotides, the CDR3 is TGTGCCAGCAGCCTCGAACAGGGTACCTACGAGCAGTACTTC.

Of note for this clonotype: Relative to the germline gene, one junction end is altered; a read error may explain this. The V call is TRBV10-3, the J call TRBJ2-5, with 10 positions matching TRBD1. Germline CDR1 reads ENHRY; CDR2 reads SYGVKD. The CDR3 has 14 residues. As DNA, the CDR3 is TGTGCCAGCCGAGGGGGGACAGGGGAAGAGGCCCAGTACTTC. Residues: CASRGGTGEEAQYF.

J is TRBJ1-2 and V is TRBV6-1; D is uncertain. This CDR3 comprises 13 residues. Germline CDR1 MNHNS, CDR2 SASEGT. Trimming shortened V by 8 bases and J by 1 base, and 11 bases separated the two germline ends. The CDR3 loop is CASGVQDNYGYTF. CDR3 bases: TGTGCCAGCGGGGTGCAGGATAACTATGGCTACACCTTC.

The CDR3 coding sequence is TGTGCCAGCAGCTTAGTCACGAGCTCTGGGGCCAACGTCCTGACTTTC. Amino acids: CASSLVTSSGANVLTF. This chain connects TRBV7-3 to TRBJ2-6, with D unresolved. Germline CDR1 SGHTA, CDR2 FQGTGA. This CDR3 comprises 16 residues. Between the trimmed V and J ends, which lost 2 bases and 0 bases, there was a span of 8 bases.

This clonotype was seen repeatedly, ten times or more. CDR3 bases: TGCGCCAGCAGCTTGGCGCCTAGCCGCTCAGATACGCAGTATTTT. Translated: CASSLAPSRSDTQYF. The chain couples TRBV5-1 to TRBJ2-3, with a tentative D call TRBD2 (5 bases). The CDR3 length is 15 residues. The germline CDR1 and CDR2 sequences are SGHRS and YFSETQ. Trimming shortened V by 0 bases and J by 4 bases, and 12 bases separated the two germline ends.